Listed below are T cell receptor beta chains from one sample, sequenced in a study of PD-1 blockade in classical Hodgkin lymphoma. Produced via immunoSEQ multiplex PCR; TCRdb's table is partial and in-frame only. The top ten clones hold 13% to 15% of a sample with about 5,000 clones, 85% to 90% of them seen once. The sample was CD8+ T cells from blood. The receptor set was obtained from a human donor with classical Hodgkin lymphoma. Each CDR3 is given with its conserved first and last residue. The order of the fields is CDR3 DNA, CDR3 protein, D gene, V gene, J gene, CDR3 length. A D gene is named only where the DNA matches it firmly.

TGTGCCAGCAGTTCACCTCTCCGCGGGAGACGACCCCTGAACTTC,CASSSPLRGRRPLNF,TRBD2,TRBV27,TRBJ2-7,15
TGTGCCAGCAGCCCCACGGGCGGGGCTTACAATGAGCAGTTCTTC,CASSPTGGAYNEQFF,NA,TRBV27,TRBJ2-1,15
TGTGCCAGCAGCTTGGCGAGTCCTCAAGAGACCCAGTACTTC,CASSLASPQETQYF,NA,TRBV5-5,TRBJ2-5,14
TGTGCCAGCAGCTCTAGCGGGAGTATCTACTACGAGCAGTACTTC,CASSSSGSIYYEQYF,TRBD2,TRBV7-9,TRBJ2-7,15
TGTGCCAGCAGCGCGGCCCGGGGGGCTGGTGGCTACACCTTC,CASSAARGAGGYTF,NA,TRBV7-9,TRBJ1-2,14
TGTGCCAGCAGCGCCAGGGGGGAACTAGCCAAAAACATTCAGTACTTC,CASSARGELAKNIQYF,NA,TRBV14,TRBJ2-4,16
TGTGCCACCAGCAGAGATAGAGGGGGCGAGCTGTTTTTT,CATSRDRGGELFF,TRBD1,TRBV15,TRBJ2-2,13
TGCGCCAGCAGTGAGTCGGGGTCTGAAGCTTTCTTT,CASSESGSEAFF,NA,TRBV10-2,TRBJ1-1,12
TGTGCCAGCAGTGTTTGGGGGGGTATGGGCTACGAGCAGTACTTC,CASSVWGGMGYEQYF,TRBD2,TRBV2,TRBJ2-7,15
TGTGCCAGTAGGGAGCGAGAGGGTAGGACCGGGAATGAAAAACTGTTTTTT,CASREREGRTGNEKLFF,NA,TRBV19,TRBJ1-4,17
TGTGCCTCGCACCCTTATAGGGGCGAGCAGTACTTC,CASHPYRGEQYF,NA,TRBV30,TRBJ2-7,12
TGTGCCAGCAGCGTAGGAGCGAGCTCCTATAATTCACCCCTCCACTTT,CASSVGASSYNSPLHF,NA,TRBV9,TRBJ1-6,16
TGCGCCAGCGGCACCCGCCTGGAGGGTAGGTATCAGCCCCAGCATTTT,CASGTRLEGRYQPQHF,NA,TRBV23-1,TRBJ1-5,16
TGTGCCAGCAGCCTCCCCGGGACGATCAGTGAGCAGTACTTC,CASSLPGTISEQYF,NA,TRBV7-9,TRBJ2-7,14
TGCGCCAGCAGCCACCAGACGGACTCTGGAAACACCATATATTTT,CASSHQTDSGNTIYF,NA,TRBV4-3,TRBJ1-3,15